Each of the 30 T cell receptor beta chains below was sequenced from the same sample in a study of technical replicates of blood from several donors. Sequencing used immunoSEQ multiplex PCR; TCRdb keeps in-frame clones, though not all of them. This table holds 80,000 to 100,000 clones, approximately 95% found once. Sequencing was performed on T cells isolated from PBMCs. Receptor source: a human donor in good health.

The genes are TRBV30 and TRBJ1-6, with TRBD1 matching 7 bases. The ends lost 3 bases at V and 8 bases at J; junction bases unmatched: 10. Per the germline V gene, CDR1 is GTSNPN and CDR2 is SVGIG (reference sequence). This CDR3 has 15 amino acids. The CDR3 coding sequence is TGTGCCTGGAGATCGGGACAGATAATATATTCACCCCTCCACTTT. This codes for CAWRSGQIIYSPLHF.

The chain uses TRBV30 and TRBJ1-6; D perhaps matches TRBD1 (6 bases). Trimming cost V 4 bases and J 7 bases, with 17 bases left between them. Germline values: CDR1 GTSNPN, CDR2 SVGIG (reference sequence). There are 15 residues in the CDR3. This CDR3 reads CAWISGAEGNSPLHF. CDR3 nucleotides: TGTGCCTGGATTTCAGGGGCTGAGGGGAATTCACCCCTCCACTTT.

The chain carries TRBV4-1 and TRBJ2-7; D remains unclear. Trimming pared 0 bases from V and 5 bases from J, leaving 8 bases between. From germline, CDR1 is MGHRA and CDR2 YSYEKL. The CDR3 extends over 13 amino acids. CDR3 sequence: CASSQEPTDEQYF. As DNA, the CDR3 is TGCGCCAGCAGCCAAGAACCCACAGACGAGCAGTACTTC.

The rearrangement uses TRBV7-9 and TRBJ1-1; D gene ambiguous. V was trimmed by 6 bases and J by 0 bases, leaving 17 bases between them. CDR3 length: 16 residues. The V gene's germline CDR1 is SEHNR and CDR2 FQNEAQ (reference sequence). CDR3 DNA: TGTGCCAGCAGTAAAACCTCGAACATGCTGAACACTGAAGCTTTCTTT. Amino acids: CASSKTSNMLNTEAFF.

The V call is TRBV28, the J call TRBJ1-5; D may be TRBD1 (6 bases). Germline values: CDR1 MDHEN, CDR2 SYDVKM. The CDR3 has 18 residues. With 1 base removed from V and 3 bases from J, the gap between germline ends came to 19 bases. This CDR3 is CASSLLVGWGRNNQPQHF. The CDR3 region has the DNA TGTGCCAGCAGTTTATTAGTCGGGTGGGGGCGGAACAATCAGCCCCAGCATTTT.

This clone was detected once. The chain uses TRBV25-1 and TRBJ2-7; the D gene is possibly TRBD1 (6 bases). Germline V lookup: CDR1 MGHDK, CDR2 SYGVNS. CDR3 length: 12 residues. The V gene lost 5 bases and the J gene lost 3 bases, with 8 bases spanning the gap. The CDR3 DNA reads as TGTGCCAGCAGTATAGGGGGCTACGAGCAGTACTTC. Translation: CASSIGGYEQYF.

This chain links TRBV5-4 with TRBJ1-3; TRBD1 is a possible D gene (5 bases). The V end lost 4 bases, the J end lost 0 bases, and 8 bases lay between the germline ends. This CDR3 has 14 amino acids. Germline V gene data show CDR1 as SGHNT and CDR2 as YYREEE (reference sequence). CDR3 sequence: CASSTRDSGNTIYF. CDR3 nucleotides: TGTGCCAGCAGCACCAGGGACTCTGGAAACACCATATATTTT.

The chain has TRBV10-2 and TRBJ1-5; D remains ambiguous. This CDR3 spans 13 amino acids. V gave up 3 bases and J gave up 3 bases, with 6 bases separating them. CDR1 and CDR2 (germline): WSHSY, SAAADI. CDR3 coding DNA: TGCGCCAGCAGTGAAGCTTTCAATCAGCCCCAGCATTTT. Protein: CASSEAFNQPQHF.

This clone was counted only a few times. The genes are TRBV2 and TRBJ1-1; no clear D gene. With 7 bases removed from V and 6 bases from J, the gap between germline ends came to 3 bases. Per germline, CDR1 SNHLY and CDR2 FYNNEI. The CDR3 loop spans 9 amino acids. The CDR3 loop is CASNSEAFF. In nucleotides, the CDR3 is TGTGCCAGCAACTCTGAAGCTTTCTTT. The full variable domain, completed using reference TRBV2 and TRBJ1-1, is EPEVTQTPSHQVTQMGQEVILRCVPISNHLYFYWYRQILGQKVEFLVSFYNNEISEKSEIFDDQFSVERPDGSNFTLKIRSTKLEDSAMYFCASNSEAFFGQGTRLTVV.

The chain recombines TRBV27 with TRBJ2-3; 7 bases map to TRBD2. The germline V gene has CDR1 MNHEY and CDR2 SMNVEV (reference sequence). The CDR3 contains 13 residues. The V and J ends lost 7 bases and 1 base, in that order; junction bases with no gene match: 2. CDR3 in DNA: TGTGCCAGCACGGGGGGAGGCACAGATACGCAGTATTTT. It specifies CASTGGGTDTQYF.

The chain carries TRBV6-5 and TRBJ2-7, with TRBD2 identical over 9 bases. Germline V gene data show CDR1 as MNHEY and CDR2 as SVGAGI. V dropped 0 bases and J dropped 5; count of bases not matched to a gene: 5. CDR3 length equals 15 residues. CDR3 loop: CASSYSKLAGNEQYF. Written as DNA, the CDR3 is TGTGCCAGCAGTTACTCGAAGCTAGCGGGAAACGAGCAGTACTTC.

The chain joins TRBV7-9 to TRBJ1-5; D ambiguous. Per the germline V gene, CDR1 is SEHNR and CDR2 is FQNEAQ (reference sequence). Between the trimmed V and J ends, which lost 3 bases and 5 bases, there was a span of 8 bases. This CDR3 spans 13 amino acids. The CDR3 DNA is TGTGCCAGCAGCTTGCAGGCCGATCAGCCCCAGCATTTT. Encoded protein: CASSLQADQPQHF.

The V gene is TRBV6-1, the J gene TRBJ2-2; maybe TRBD1 (5 bases). The CDR3 totals 13 residues. Germline CDR1 is MNHNS and CDR2 is SASEGT. The V gene lost 6 bases and the J gene lost 12 bases, with 17 bases spanning the gap. The CDR3 sequence is CASREDTSSKLFF. CDR3 sequence (DNA): TGTGCCAGCAGAGAGGACACTTCTAGTAAGCTGTTTTTT.

J is TRBJ2-7 and V is TRBV10-3, with 8 bases identical to TRBD1. The germline V gene encodes CDR1 ENHRY and CDR2 SYGVKD. The CDR3 is 16 residues long. J lost 2 bases, V lost 6 bases, and 12 bases had no gene match. The DNA of the CDR3 is TGTGCCATCAGGGCGGGACAGGCCCTCAACGCCTACGAGCAGTACTTC. Encoded protein: CAIRAGQALNAYEQYF.

The chain joins TRBV9 to TRBJ1-2, with D tentatively TRBD1 (6 bases). CDR3 size: 16 residues. The germline V gene has CDR1 SGDLS and CDR2 YYNGEE. Between the trimmed V and J ends, which lost 4 bases and 4 bases, there was a span of 20 bases. The chain's CDR3 is CASSPSGGAVSYGYTF. The CDR3 coding sequence is TGTGCCAGCAGCCCTAGTGGGGGGGCTGTTAGCTATGGCTACACCTTC.

This chain links TRBV4-2 with TRBJ2-2; 10 positions match TRBD1. This CDR3 has 17 residues. Losses at the gene ends were 2 bases for V and 6 bases for J; bases not matched to a gene: 9. Germline V gives CDR1 LGHNA, CDR2 YNFKEQ. The CDR3 loop reads CASSQYDRGLVSGELFF. The DNA of the CDR3 is TGTGCCAGCAGCCAATACGACAGGGGGCTTGTTTCCGGGGAGCTGTTTTTT.

The chain is built from TRBV2 and TRBJ2-1; 10 nucleotides line up with TRBD1. In germline, CDR1 is SNHLY, CDR2 FYNNEI. This CDR3 comprises 19 residues. V was clipped by 2 bases and J by 1 base; unmatched bases: 11. CDR3 protein: CASSEPGQGLSASYNEQFF. The CDR3 DNA sequence: TGTGCCAGCAGTGAACCGGGACAGGGGCTAAGCGCATCCTACAATGAGCAGTTCTTC. Based on the CDR3 plus reference TRBV2 and TRBJ2-1, the full variable domain is EPEVTQTPSHQVTQMGQEVILRCVPISNHLYFYWYRQILGQKVEFLVSFYNNEISEKSEIFDDQFSVERPDGSNFTLKIRSTKLEDSAMYFCASSEPGQGLSASYNEQFFGPGTRLTVL.

The genes are TRBV7-9 and TRBJ2-2; 9 bases fit TRBD2. Germline values: CDR1 SEHNR, CDR2 FQNEAQ (reference sequence). The CDR3 totals 16 residues. The V and J ends lost 4 bases and 0 bases, in that order; junction bases with no gene match: 3. Written as DNA, the CDR3 is TGTGCCAGCAGCTCCCGGACTAGCGCGAACACCGGGGAGCTGTTTTTT. It is translated as CASSSRTSANTGELFF.

This chain links TRBV27 with TRBJ1-2; D perhaps matches TRBD1 (5 bases). The ends were cut back, 3 bases at V and 6 bases at J, with 11 bases in the middle. The CDR3 sequence is 13 residues long. From germline, CDR1 is MNHEY and CDR2 SMNVEV (reference sequence). In nucleotides, the CDR3 is TGTGCCAGCAGTTTGGGAGGGACCCATGGCTACACCTTC. It codes for CASSLGGTHGYTF.

V usage is TRBV28 and J usage is TRBJ1-2, with D possibly TRBD1 on 6 matching bases. CDR1 is MDHEN, CDR2 SYDVKM, per germline. The V end lost 4 bases, the J end lost 4 bases, and 16 bases lay between the germline ends. The CDR3 has 15 residues. The CDR3 DNA reads as TGTGCCAGCAGTTGGCGCAGGGGCCCTCTCTATGGCTACACCTTC. It is translated as CASSWRRGPLYGYTF.

The rearrangement links TRBV19 to TRBJ2-2; 7 positions match TRBD2. V dropped 5 bases and J dropped 0; count of bases not matched to a gene: 6. Germline loops: CDR1 LNHDA, CDR2 SQIVND (reference sequence). The CDR3 is made up of 16 amino acids. The chain's CDR3 is CASSVSAGTNTGELFF. CDR3 DNA sequence: TGTGCCAGTAGTGTCTCAGCGGGAACGAACACCGGGGAGCTGTTTTTT.

This clone was picked up one time. The chain uses TRBV27 and TRBJ1-1; 7 bases map to TRBD1. The junction had 8 bases not matched to a gene; V was cut back by 6 bases and J by 1 base. The CDR3 consists of 15 residues. Germline V gene data show CDR1 as MNHEY and CDR2 as SMNVEV (reference sequence). The CDR3 reads CASRRDRSTNTEAFF. DNA for the CDR3: TGTGCCAGCAGAAGGGACAGATCAACGAACACTGAAGCTTTCTTT.

This clone was recorded once. The chain is built from TRBV10-3 and TRBJ2-5; perhaps TRBD2 as D (6 bases). Germline assignment: CDR1 ENHRY and CDR2 SYGVKD. The CDR3 has 15 amino acids. Trimming took off 3 bases at V and 5 bases at J, with 16 bases between the two ends. The chain's CDR3 is CAISDGPAGGETQYF. DNA of the CDR3: TGTGCCATCAGTGACGGTCCTGCCGGGGGTGAGACCCAGTACTTC.

The chain links TRBV28 to TRBJ2-3; D is undetermined. Looked up from germline, CDR1 is MDHEN and CDR2 is SYDVKM. This CDR3 has 14 amino acids. Trimming stripped 1 base from V and 2 bases from J, with 7 bases between. The CDR3 coding sequence is TGTGCCAGCAGTTTATCCGACTCCACAGATACGCAGTATTTT. Protein sequence: CASSLSDSTDTQYF.

The CDR3 coding sequence is TGTGCCAGCACCCCCGGGGGACTAGCGGGAGAATCCTACGAGCAGTACTTC. Its protein product is CASTPGGLAGESYEQYF. The V call is TRBV28, the J call TRBJ2-7; 14 bases map to TRBD2. V shed 7 bases, J shed 1 base, and the junction held 9 bases outside the gene matches. Looked up from germline, CDR1 is MDHEN and CDR2 is SYDVKM. This CDR3 comprises 17 residues.

This chain links TRBV19 with TRBJ2-2, with 8 bases aligning to TRBD2. CDR1 LNHDA and CDR2 SQIVND come from the germline V gene (reference sequence). V lost 7 bases to trimming and J lost 4 bases; unmatched junction nucleotides: 8. This CDR3 has 15 residues. CDR3 sequence (DNA): TGTGCCAGTATTCCTAGCGGGTGGATCACCGGGGAGCTGTTTTTT. This gives the protein CASIPSGWITGELFF.

CDR3: CASSLGLTTRGEQFF. CDR3 coding DNA: TGTGCCAGCAGCCTGGGACTAACTACCCGGGGTGAGCAGTTCTTC. This chain links TRBV5-5 with TRBJ2-1; TRBD2 matches at 7 bases. V lost 4 bases, J lost 9 bases, and 13 bases stayed unmatched. Per the germline V gene, CDR1 is SGHKS and CDR2 is YYEKEE (reference sequence). The CDR3 consists of 15 residues.

The chain combines TRBV19 with TRBJ1-5; 8 bases match TRBD1. CDR1 is LNHDA, CDR2 SQIVND, per germline (reference sequence). This CDR3 has 14 amino acids. The junction had 4 bases not matched to a gene; V was cut back by 7 bases and J by 2 bases. CDR3 residues: CASTGGIRNQPQHF. As DNA, the CDR3 is TGTGCCAGTACAGGGGGCATTCGCAATCAGCCCCAGCATTTT.

This clone was observed a few times. The rearrangement links TRBV29-1 to TRBJ2-7; D might be TRBD2 (5 bases). Germline loops: CDR1 SQVTM, CDR2 ANQGSEA. The CDR3 sequence is 12 residues long. Trimming took off 1 base at V and 2 bases at J, with 6 bases between the two ends. The CDR3 DNA reads as TGCAGCGTTGAAGGAGGGCCCTACGAGCAGTACTTC. Its translation: CSVEGGPYEQYF.

J is TRBJ1-5 and V is TRBV4-1; D might be TRBD1 (5 bases). The germline V gene has CDR1 MGHRA and CDR2 YSYEKL. Trimming cost V 4 bases and J 4 bases, with 11 bases left between them. The CDR3 runs to 14 residues. The CDR3 region has the DNA TGCGCCAGCAGCCGTCCAGGGTTGAATCAGCCCCAGCATTTT. It encodes CASSRPGLNQPQHF.